What follows describes a single T cell receptor beta chain. Its antigen is as yet unknown. The data belong to a study of T cell responses to AZD1222 COVID-19 vaccine. Sequenced by immunoSEQ multiplex PCR; TCRdb stores in-frame clones only, minus some. Seen here are approximately 140,000 clones, approximately 93% observed once, and the top ten hold over 0.85%. General study results and limits: Most donors were white British and more were female, and clonal diversity was possibly underestimated.

Sequencing was performed on peripheral blood, taken on day 0 of MenACWY control vaccination. This receptor was identified in an adult in good health.

Written as DNA, the CDR3 is TGTGCCAGCAGGCCAGACAGGGGTAGAGGCAATCAGCCCCAGCATTTT. This translates into CASRPDRGRGNQPQHF. The V gene is TRBV27, the J gene TRBJ1-5, with 8 bases lining up with TRBD1. This CDR3 has 16 amino acids. V lost 6 bases, J lost 2 bases, and 9 bases stayed unmatched. CDR1 is MNHEY, CDR2 SMNVEV, per germline (reference sequence).